This TCR beta chain was identified in a study of STAT5B mutations in CD4+ large granular lymphocyte leukemia (dated by TCRdb to between 2020 and 2023). Turning to the overall study: Among the healthy controls, the CDR3 'QG' motif was associated with a particular HLA allele. TCRbeta repertoires of CD4+ T-cell large granular lymphocyte leukemia patients were compared with those of healthy blood donors. Flow cytometry performed on FACSCanto II or FACSVerse showed that the purified fractions had more than 95% purity among lymphocytes.

Summary of the overall study and its limitations: Main leukemic clonotypes were private to each patient, although approximately 26% appeared at low frequency in other patients' non-leukemic repertoires. The data were not HLA-matched, and the higher clonality in CD4+ T-LGLL than in CD8+ T-LGLL could be due to the relatively small sample size. CD4-sorted patient repertoires appeared more clonal than healthy CD4+ repertoires, and this difference persisted after removing the putative leukemic clones. Enrichment of TRBV06-family usage was observed among the top patient clones (8/27) relative to healthy controls (2/35).

As to this clone: What this receptor recognizes is not known. One junction end does not reproduce the germline sequence, and a read error may be involved. This same CDR3 is encoded by further DNA sequences in the sample.

Buffy coats from 35 to 40 blood donors, supplied by the Finnish Red Cross blood service, were used as healthy controls. All TCR-sequenced material derived from peripheral blood: patient blood samples and healthy donor buffy coats. Ficoll-Hypaque gradient centrifugation was used to isolate peripheral blood mononuclear cells. For the healthy controls, CD4+ cells were obtained from buffy coats by magnetic purification. Genomic DNA was extracted using the Gentra Puregene Cell and Tissue kit, and a Qubit 2.0 fluorometer was used to quantify it. TCRbeta rearrangements were sequenced from genomic DNA using the immunoSEQ assay at survey resolution. The study's own analysis went as follows. In the TCR sequencing data, the lowest productive clonotype frequency that could be detected was 2.59 x 10-5. Only productive TCRbeta rearrangements, meaning sequences that were complete and in-frame, were kept for the analyses. Clonality for each sample was calculated as Simpson clonality in the immunoSEQ Analyzer version 3.0. Clones were binned by frequency as very rare, small, medium, large (1-20%) or hyperexpanded (>20%). OLGA 1.2.3 estimated generation probabilities, VDJtools produced V-gene circos plots, VDJdb was queried for specificities, and GLIPH identified CDR3 motifs. Drawn from immuneACCESS, this table holds only the in-frame rearrangements with V and J called that TCRdb kept. Clones are partly lost; checked studies trace under half to an unresolved V gene and leave the rest unexplained. The V and J calls and clone size are taken from that table; D and trimming were inferred from the DNA. This sample comprises around 35,000 clones, about 70% of them detected only once. The leading ten clones occupy less than 0.3% of the sample.

The CDR3, cysteine through phenylalanine, is 16 amino acids long. Only CDR3 DNA is held: 48 bases, read in frame from base 1. In the germline V gene, CDR1 corresponds to SGHDT and CDR2 to YYEEEE. Recombination joined TRBV5-6 with TRBJ1-5; TRBD1 could be the D gene, as 6 bases match. This receptor was obtained from a human donor in good health. The sequenced sample was CD4+ T cells from blood buffy coats. Here is the DNA: TGTGCCAGCAGCTTGGGTCCCGGACAGCTCAATCAGCCCCAACATTTT. This translates into CASSLGPGQLNQPQHF.